This T cell receptor (beta chain) was documented in a study of cytomegalovirus exposure and HLA in healthy donors. The CDR3 has 13 residues. Germline V CDR1 and CDR2: LNHDA, SQIVND (reference sequence). The trim removed 5 bases at V and 5 bases at J, leaving 3 bases unmatched. The validation cohort, a group of 100 to 150 subjects, included the donors and was separate from the roughly 700-subject first cohort. Profiling relied on immunoSEQ multiplex PCR, and the TCRdb table lists in-frame clones only, not all of them. The sample yields 68,000 or so clones, over 80% seen once. Sequencing input: PBMCs. This rearrangement joins TRBV19 to TRBJ2-5; 9 bases map to TRBD1. The source is a man between 18 and 35 years old in good health and CMV-seronegative. The CDR3 DNA sequence: TGTGCCAGTAGTCTGACAGGGGGGGAGACCCAGTACTTC. Its protein is CASSLTGGETQYF. The full variable domain, its missing parts supplied by reference TRBV19 and TRBJ2-5, is DGGITQSPKYLFRKEGQNVTLSCEQNLNHDAMYWYRQDPGQGLRLIYYSQIVNDFQKGDIAEGYSVSREKKESFPLTVTSAQKNPTAFYLCASSLTGGETQYFGPGTRLLVL.